This TCR beta chain emerged from a study of T cell responses to AZD1222 COVID-19 vaccine. Profiled with immunoSEQ multiplex PCR; TCRdb holds only in-frame clones, not every one. The sample holds just under 80,000 clones, 92% seen once. The study, taken as a whole, reports: Regions left unmutated in variants are reportedly the target of nearly half of spike-specific TCRs. After two AZD1222 doses, spike-specific TCR breadth and depth rose versus day 0.

The CDR3 contains 14 residues. Germline V CDR1 and CDR2: MNHNS, SASEGT. Trimming removed 0 bases at V and 8 bases at J, with 10 bases between. As to this clone: The antigen remains undetermined.

Sequences were derived from peripheral blood, sampled 28 days after the second AZD1222 dose. J is TRBJ1-4 and V is TRBV6-1; maybe TRBD1 (5 bases). The clonotype was recovered from an adult who received the AZD1222 COVID-19 vaccine. The DNA of the CDR3 is TGTGCCAGCAGTGAAGCGGGGGGTGGGGAAAAACTGTTTTTT. Translated, it gives CASSEAGGGEKLFF.